Below, 16 T cell receptor beta chains from the same sample are listed, as sequenced in a study of type 1 regulatory T cells. These receptors' targets are unknown. TCRdb reprocessed the reads with MiXCR, giving one entry per CDR3 protein. The sample records 60,000 to 70,000 distinct CDR3 sequences, roughly three fifths being singletons. Sequenced input: cultured T cells, either the whole culture or a sorted T cell fraction (not recorded which). Subset defined: Tr1-enriched cell product generated in vitro against host alloantigens. The receptors stem from a human donor in good health.

This clonotype was counted a single time. This rearrangement joins TRBV10-1 to TRBJ2-5, with 10 bases aligning to TRBD2. The germline gives CDR1 WNHNN, CDR2 SYGVQD (reference sequence). The CDR3 covers 14 residues. The V segment lost 5 bases and the J segment 2 bases; nucleotides outside the gene matches: 2. CDR3 DNA sequence: TGCGCCAGCAGTCGGACTAGCGGACAAGAGACCCAGTACTTC. This translates into CASSRTSGQETQYF.

The genes are TRBV19 and TRBJ2-1; D is uncertain. CDR1 is LNHDA, CDR2 SQIVND, per germline (reference sequence). Trimming pared 6 bases from V and 4 bases from J, leaving 7 bases between. CDR3 length: 12 amino acids. The CDR3 spells CASSMGYNEQFF. CDR3 DNA sequence: TGTGCCAGTAGCATGGGGTACAATGAGCAGTTCTTC.

The V call is TRBV24-1, the J call TRBJ2-1, with D perhaps TRBD2 (5 bases). The CDR3 contains 15 residues. With 1 base removed from V and 3 bases from J, the gap between germline ends came to 9 bases. Germline-derived CDR1 and CDR2 are KGHDR and SFDVKD. In DNA form, the CDR3 reads TGTGCCACCAGTGATTTTGGGGAGAACTACAATGAGCAGTTCTTC. Its protein is CATSDFGENYNEQFF.

The J gene is TRBJ2-5, the V gene TRBV5-1; 9 nucleotides match TRBD2. CDR1 is SGHRS and CDR2 is YFSETQ in the germline V gene. The CDR3 consists of 14 residues. The V and J ends lost 4 bases and 2 bases, in that order; junction bases with no gene match: 3. CDR3 residues: CASSRAGGQETQYF. CDR3 nucleotides: TGCGCCAGCAGCCGAGCGGGAGGACAAGAGACCCAGTACTTC.

V usage is TRBV27 and J usage is TRBJ2-1; 9 positions match TRBD2. Per the germline V gene, CDR1 is MNHEY and CDR2 is SMNVEV (reference sequence). J was trimmed by 6 bases and V by 8 bases; bases with no gene match: 11. This CDR3 is built from 15 residues. The DNA of the CDR3 is TGTGCCAGCGGGAGAGCGGGGGGATCCCCCAATGAGCAGTTCTTC. It yields the protein CASGRAGGSPNEQFF.

The rearrangement joins TRBV5-1 to TRBJ2-1, with D perhaps matching TRBD2 (6 bases). The germline gives CDR1 SGHRS, CDR2 YFSETQ. The CDR3 consists of 16 residues. Trimming removed 0 bases from V and 5 bases from J, with 15 bases in between. The CDR3 region is CASSLDRLARNNEQFF. The CDR3 DNA follows: TGCGCCAGCAGCTTGGATCGGCTAGCGCGGAACAATGAGCAGTTCTTC. The whole variable domain, remainder taken from reference TRBV5-1 and TRBJ2-1, is KAGVTQTPRYLIKTRGQQVTLSCSPISGHRSVSWYQQTPGQGLQFLFEYFSETQRNKGNFPGRFSGRQFSNSRSEMNVSTLELGDSALYLCASSLDRLARNNEQFFGPGTRLTVL.

V is TRBV20-1 and J is TRBJ2-5; D uncertain. The germline gives CDR1 DFQATT, CDR2 SNEGSKA (reference sequence). This CDR3 has 11 amino acids. Trimming took 0 bases from V and 3 from J, leaving 2 bases between them. Here the CDR3 DNA reads TGCAGTGCTAGAGAGGAAGAGACCCAGTACTTC. It is translated as CSAREEETQYF.

The gene calls are TRBV5-1 and TRBJ2-4; D possibly corresponds to TRBD2 (6 bases). V lost 5 bases and J 0 bases, leaving 15 bases between the germline ends. The germline V gene has CDR1 SGHRS and CDR2 YFSETQ. CDR3 length: 16 amino acids. For the CDR3, the DNA is TGCGCCAGCAGAGAAGCGGGTCTACTAGCCAAAAACATTCAGTACTTC. It encodes CASREAGLLAKNIQYF.

The V gene is TRBV20-1, the J gene TRBJ1-1, with a weak D call TRBD1 (6 bases). Germline V CDR1 and CDR2: DFQATT, SNEGSKA (reference sequence). Trimming left V 1 base short and J 11 bases short, with 14 bases between. The CDR3 loop spans 12 amino acids. The CDR3 reads CSARGRRGLAFF. CDR3 bases: TGCAGTGCTAGAGGCAGGAGGGGGTTGGCTTTCTTT.

This clonotype was detected once. This chain uses TRBV7-3 with TRBJ2-1, with TRBD2 matching over 10 bases. Germline lookup yields CDR1 SGHTA and CDR2 FQGTGA. J gave up 7 bases and V 3 bases, and 9 bases lay outside the gene matches. This CDR3 contains 16 residues. In DNA, the CDR3 is TGTGCCAGCAGCTTTGGAGCGGGAGGGCCAATTAATGAGCAGTTCTTC. Encoded protein: CASSFGAGGPINEQFF.

CDR3 sequence: CAWSVFGTGQANEQFF. CDR3 bases: TGTGCCTGGAGTGTATTTGGGACTGGGCAAGCAAATGAGCAGTTCTTC. This chain connects TRBV30 to TRBJ2-1; maybe TRBD2 (6 bases). The V end lost 0 bases, the J end lost 7 bases, and 19 bases lay between the germline ends. The CDR3 has 16 residues. The germline gives CDR1 GTSNPN, CDR2 SVGIG (reference sequence).

The chain links TRBV28 to TRBJ1-6; D is perhaps TRBD1 (5 bases). This CDR3 contains 16 residues. V dropped 3 bases and J dropped 0 bases, with 9 bases sitting between them. Germline CDR1 reads MDHEN; CDR2 reads SYDVKM. The CDR3 sequence: CASSFLDNSYNSPLHF. DNA of the CDR3: TGTGCCAGCAGTTTTCTGGACAACTCCTATAATTCACCCCTCCACTTT.

The chain is built from TRBV6-1 and TRBJ2-7; a weak D match, TRBD1 (5 bases). Trimming left V 1 base short and J 3 bases short, with 19 bases between. Germline V gene data show CDR1 as MNHNS and CDR2 as SASEGT. The CDR3 runs 17 residues. The CDR3: CASSEDEGRAIFYEQYF. In nucleotides, the CDR3 is TGTGCCAGCAGTGAAGACGAAGGCAGGGCTATTTTCTACGAGCAGTACTTC.

The chain uses TRBV6-1 and TRBJ1-2; no clear D. Germline V CDR1 and CDR2: MNHNS, SASEGT. V gave up 1 base and J gave up 5 bases, with 11 bases separating them. The CDR3 loop spans 14 amino acids. CDR3 sequence (DNA): TGTGCCAGCAGTGAAGGTGACGAGTTATATGGCTACACCTTC. It is translated as CASSEGDELYGYTF.

Of note for this clonotype: A much bigger clone sits one base away, suggesting this may be a read error. The rearrangement links TRBV12-3 or TRBV12-4 to TRBJ2-7; D tentatively fits TRBD1 or TRBD2 (5 bases each). V lost 6 bases and J lost 12, with 21 bases in between. The CDR3 sequence is 13 residues long. As DNA, the CDR3 is TGTGCCAGCAGCCGACGGGGCAAAAAGGGTGGGTACTTC. Residues: CASSRRGKKGGYF.

The chain couples TRBV19 to TRBJ1-5; D unresolved. V was trimmed by 4 bases and J by 5 bases, leaving 9 bases between them. The CDR3 totals 13 residues. CDR1 is LNHDA, CDR2 SQIVND, per germline (reference sequence). The CDR3, as DNA: TGTGCCAGTAGTACACAGAGGCATCAGCCCCAGCATTTT. It codes for CASSTQRHQPQHF.